The 19 T cell receptor beta chains below come from one sample, sequenced in a study of blood T cell repertoires in COVID-19. The repertoire was sequenced with immunoSEQ multiplex PCR; TCRdb's copy has only in-frame clones and lacks some. The sample holds approximately 310,000 clones, roughly 90% seen once. Sequencing used PBMCs or T cells enriched from blood (not recorded which). These receptors all stem from a man aged 55 to 70 who had recovered from COVID-19.

The rearrangement uses TRBV7-6 and TRBJ2-3; 8 nucleotides match TRBD2. The junction had 10 bases not matched to a gene; V was cut back by 5 bases and J by 0 bases. This CDR3 has 17 amino acids. Germline V gene lookup returns CDR1 SGHVS and CDR2 FNYEAQ. CDR3 amino acids: CASSARGSGSSTDTQYF. The CDR3 DNA is TGTGCCAGCAGCGCAAGGGGGAGCGGGAGTAGCACAGATACGCAGTATTTT. Looking up the rest from reference TRBV7-6 and TRBJ2-3 gives the full variable domain: GAGVSQSPRYKVTKRGQDVALRCDPISGHVSLYWYRQALGQGPEFLTYFNYEAQQDKSGLPNDRFSAERPEGSISTLTIQRTEQRDSAMYRCASSARGSGSSTDTQYFGPGTRLTVL.

The CDR3 nucleotides read TGTGCCAGACAAACCCCGGGACAGGGGGCCCAAGAGACCCAGTACTTC. It is translated as CARQTPGQGAQETQYF. The chain employs TRBV2 and TRBJ2-5, with 12 bases that match TRBD1. Germline CDR1 reads SNHLY; CDR2 reads FYNNEI. The CDR3 loop spans 16 amino acids. V shed 9 bases and J 1 base; nucleotides not matched to a gene: 9.

This chain uses TRBV13 with TRBJ1-1; no clear D. The germline V gene has CDR1 PRHDT and CDR2 FYEKMQ (reference sequence). The germline V and J ends were trimmed by 1 base and 1 base, with 10 bases remaining between them. There are 15 residues in the CDR3. The CDR3 sequence is CASSLDLNKNTEAFF. The CDR3 nucleotides are TGTGCCAGCAGCTTAGACCTCAACAAGAACACTGAAGCTTTCTTT.

V gene TRBV24-1 combines with J gene TRBJ2-1, with no clear D. Germline assignment: CDR1 KGHDR and CDR2 SFDVKD. Trimming removed 2 bases at V and 2 bases at J, with 12 bases between. There are 16 residues in the CDR3. The CDR3 reads CATSDSRYPTYNEQFF. The CDR3 DNA reads as TGTGCCACCAGTGATTCACGCTACCCGACCTACAATGAGCAGTTCTTC.

The J gene is TRBJ2-1, the V gene TRBV27; TRBD2 matches at 8 bases. The CDR3 spans 15 residues. CDR1 is MNHEY and CDR2 is SMNVEV in the germline V gene (reference sequence). The J segment lost 0 bases and the V segment lost 4 bases, leaving 2 bases of the junction unmatched. For the CDR3, the DNA is TGTGCCAGCAGTTACAGCGGGAGCTCCTACAATGAGCAGTTCTTC. Translating it yields CASSYSGSSYNEQFF.

V is TRBV28 and J is TRBJ1-4, with 8 bases lining up with TRBD1. The CDR3 sequence is 15 residues long. The ends lost 5 bases at V and 1 base at J; junction bases unmatched: 3. Germline V gives CDR1 MDHEN, CDR2 SYDVKM. CDR3: CASSPGGETNEKLFF. DNA for the CDR3: TGTGCCAGCAGTCCAGGGGGCGAAACTAATGAAAAACTGTTTTTT.

This sequence joins TRBV14 and TRBJ1-2, with a possible D match to TRBD1 (6 bases). There are 19 residues in the CDR3. Looked up from germline, CDR1 is SGHDN and CDR2 is FVKESK. V was trimmed by 4 bases and J by 2 bases, leaving 26 bases between them. The CDR3 nucleotides read TGTGCCAGCAGCCTTTTTCTCCGGCCTTTTGGGGGCGAGAACTATGGCTACACCTTC. Protein: CASSLFLRPFGGENYGYTF.

The J gene is TRBJ1-1, the V gene TRBV5-1; perhaps TRBD1 as D (6 bases). The CDR3 totals 16 residues. Trimming took 4 bases from V and 2 from J, leaving 18 bases between them. Per the germline V gene, CDR1 is SGHRS and CDR2 is YFSETQ. The CDR3 reads CASSLPRQDANTEAFF. The CDR3 nucleotides read TGCGCCAGCAGCCTACCGAGACAGGATGCTAACACTGAAGCTTTCTTT.

The V and J genes are TRBV28 and TRBJ2-5; TRBD1 aligns across 12 bases. Germline CDR1 and CDR2: MDHEN and SYDVKM. The CDR3 totals 16 residues. V lost 8 bases to trimming and J lost 5 bases; unmatched junction nucleotides: 12. The CDR3, as DNA: TGTGCCAGCCACAGAACCGGGACAGGGGGCTGGGAGACCCAGTACTTC. Its protein product is CASHRTGTGGWETQYF.

This sequence joins TRBV27 and TRBJ2-1, with TRBD2 identical over 7 bases. Germline V CDR1 and CDR2: MNHEY, SMNVEV (reference sequence). With 4 bases clipped from V and 2 bases from J, the junction kept 5 bases outside the gene matches. There are 15 residues in the CDR3. CDR3: CASSSLADPYNEQFF. CDR3 bases: TGTGCCAGCAGTTCTCTAGCGGATCCCTACAATGAGCAGTTCTTC.

This clone was seen just once. The chain recombines TRBV19 with TRBJ1-5; 7 nucleotides align to TRBD1. V lost 6 bases to trimming and J lost 5 bases; unmatched junction nucleotides: 4. The germline V gene has CDR1 LNHDA and CDR2 SQIVND (reference sequence). This CDR3 has 13 amino acids. This CDR3 reads CASRAQGDQPQHF. The CDR3 DNA sequence: TGTGCCAGTAGAGCGCAGGGGGATCAGCCCCAGCATTTT. Supplemented by reference TRBV19 and TRBJ1-5, the full variable domain reads DGGITQSPKYLFRKEGQNVTLSCEQNLNHDAMYWYRQDPGQGLRLIYYSQIVNDFQKGDIAEGYSVSREKKESFPLTVTSAQKNPTAFYLCASRAQGDQPQHFGDGTRLSIL.

This clone was seen just once. The chain couples TRBV9 to TRBJ1-3; D is ambiguous. V shed 3 bases and J shed 9 bases, with 13 bases lying between them. The CDR3 has 13 residues. Germline V gene data show CDR1 as SGDLS and CDR2 as YYNGEE. As DNA, the CDR3 is TGTGCCAGCAGCGCGTCCGACCTAGGCACCATATATTTT. Amino acids: CASSASDLGTIYF.

This chain connects TRBV27 to TRBJ1-5; no reliable D call. This CDR3 is built from 16 residues. Germline V gene data show CDR1 as MNHEY and CDR2 as SMNVEV (reference sequence). Trimming stripped 4 bases from V and 0 bases from J, with 13 bases between. The CDR3 region is CASSSHTEISNQPQHF. The CDR3 nucleotides read TGTGCCAGCAGTTCCCATACGGAGATTAGCAATCAGCCCCAGCATTTT.

This sequence joins TRBV6-1 and TRBJ1-4, with 12 nucleotides matching TRBD1. Trimming cost V 4 bases and J 10 bases; bases outside gene matches: 10. The CDR3 is 16 amino acids. The germline gives CDR1 MNHNS, CDR2 SASEGT. CDR3 bases: TGTGCCAGCAGTGTCGGGACAGGGGGCGCGGGAGGAAAACTGTTTTTT. Protein: CASSVGTGGAGGKLFF.

The genes are TRBV19 and TRBJ1-5; 8 nucleotides align to TRBD1. With 7 bases clipped from V and 5 bases from J, the junction kept 7 bases outside the gene matches. Germline V gene data show CDR1 as LNHDA and CDR2 as SQIVND (reference sequence). CDR3 length: 14 amino acids. CDR3 in amino acids: CASTVVDRDQPQHF. The CDR3 DNA is TGTGCCAGTACCGTTGTGGACAGGGATCAGCCCCAGCATTTT.

The chain uses TRBV7-8 and TRBJ1-3; possible D gene TRBD1, 6 bases. This CDR3 region has 16 residues. The germline CDR1 and CDR2 sequences are SGHVS and FQNEAQ. V was trimmed by 3 bases and J by 1 base, leaving 13 bases between them. This CDR3 reads CASSFGRGGSGNTIYF. The CDR3 coding sequence is TGTGCCAGCAGCTTTGGCAGGGGAGGGTCTGGAAACACCATATATTTT. Full variable domain (remainder filled in from reference TRBV7-8 and TRBJ1-3): GAGVSQSPRYKVAKRGQDVALRCDPISGHVSLFWYQQALGQGPEFLTYFQNEAQLDKSGLPSDRFFAERPEGSVSTLKIQRTQQEDSAVYLCASSFGRGGSGNTIYFGEGSWLTVV.

The V gene is TRBV19, the J gene TRBJ1-1; the match to TRBD1 covers 9 bases. The CDR3 is made up of 16 amino acids. Germline loops: CDR1 LNHDA, CDR2 SQIVND (reference sequence). J was trimmed by 5 bases and V by 6 bases; bases with no gene match: 13. CDR3 loop: CASSKREQGAYTEAFF. CDR3 bases: TGTGCCAGTAGCAAGAGGGAACAGGGGGCGTATACTGAAGCTTTCTTT.

V gene TRBV4-2 combines with J gene TRBJ2-7; perhaps TRBD2 as D (6 bases). The germline gives CDR1 LGHNA, CDR2 YNFKEQ. V dropped 0 bases and J dropped 0 bases, with 9 bases sitting between them. This CDR3 is built from 15 residues. The chain's CDR3 is CASSQDWRDSYEQYF. The CDR3 region has the DNA TGTGCCAGCAGCCAAGATTGGCGGGACTCCTACGAGCAGTACTTC.

The chain uses TRBV18 and TRBJ1-5; D gene ambiguous. The CDR3 loop spans 15 amino acids. In germline, CDR1 is KGHSH, CDR2 LQKENI. The V end was cut by 1 base, the J end by 1 base, with 8 bases between. The CDR3 nucleotides are TGTGCCAGCTCACCACTGACGGGGAGCAATCAGCCCCAGCATTTT. This codes for CASSPLTGSNQPQHF.